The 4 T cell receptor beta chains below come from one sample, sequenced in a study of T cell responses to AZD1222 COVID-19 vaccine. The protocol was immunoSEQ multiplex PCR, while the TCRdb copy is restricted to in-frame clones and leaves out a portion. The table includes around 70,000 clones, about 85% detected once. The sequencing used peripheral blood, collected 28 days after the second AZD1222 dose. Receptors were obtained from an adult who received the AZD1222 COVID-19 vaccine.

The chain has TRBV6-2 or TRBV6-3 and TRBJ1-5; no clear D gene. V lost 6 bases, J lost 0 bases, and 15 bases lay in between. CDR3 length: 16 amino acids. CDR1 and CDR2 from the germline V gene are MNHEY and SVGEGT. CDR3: CASSHEGYYSNQPQHF. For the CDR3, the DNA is TGTGCCAGCAGCCACGAGGGATATTATAGCAATCAGCCCCAGCATTTT.

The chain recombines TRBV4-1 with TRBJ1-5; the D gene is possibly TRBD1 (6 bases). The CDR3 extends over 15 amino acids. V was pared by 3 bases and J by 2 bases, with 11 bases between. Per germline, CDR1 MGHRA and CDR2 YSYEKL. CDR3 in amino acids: CASSQSGARNQPQHF. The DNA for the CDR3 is TGCGCCAGCAGCCAGTCAGGGGCTCGCAATCAGCCCCAGCATTTT.

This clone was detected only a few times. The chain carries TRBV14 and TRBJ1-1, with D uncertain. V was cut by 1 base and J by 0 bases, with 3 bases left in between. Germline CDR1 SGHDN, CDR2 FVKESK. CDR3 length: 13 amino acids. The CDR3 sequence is CASSQGMNTEAFF. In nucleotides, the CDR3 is TGTGCCAGCAGCCAAGGGATGAACACTGAAGCTTTCTTT.

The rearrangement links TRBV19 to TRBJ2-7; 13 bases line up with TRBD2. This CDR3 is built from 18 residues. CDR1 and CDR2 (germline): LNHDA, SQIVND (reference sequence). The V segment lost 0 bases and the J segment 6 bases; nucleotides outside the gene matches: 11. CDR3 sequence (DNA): TGTGCCAGTAGTATAGACCCCTTCGGACTAGCGGGAGCAGTCGAGCAGTACTTC. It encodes CASSIDPFGLAGAVEQYF.